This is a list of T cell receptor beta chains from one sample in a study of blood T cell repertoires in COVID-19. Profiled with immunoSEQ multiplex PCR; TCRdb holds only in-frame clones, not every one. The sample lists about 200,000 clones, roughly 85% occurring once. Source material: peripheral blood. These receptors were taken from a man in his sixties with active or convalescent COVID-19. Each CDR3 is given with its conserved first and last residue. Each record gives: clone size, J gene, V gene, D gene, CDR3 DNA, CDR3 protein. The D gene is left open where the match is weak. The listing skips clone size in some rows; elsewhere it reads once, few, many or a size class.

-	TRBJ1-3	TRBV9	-	TGTGCCAGCAGCGTAGGGCCCGCGAGGAGTTCTGGAAACACCATATATTTT	CASSVGPARSSGNTIYF
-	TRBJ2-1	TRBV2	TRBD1	TGTGCCAGCAGCCGGGACAGGGGAAGCAATGAGCAGTTCTTC	CASSRDRGSNEQFF
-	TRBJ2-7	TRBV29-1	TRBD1	TGCAGCGTCTCCGGGACAGGGGGAAGAGAGCAGTACTTC	CSVSGTGGREQYF
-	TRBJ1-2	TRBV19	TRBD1	TGTGCCAGTAGTTTCACCGGACAGGGTCTTATTAGAGGCTACACCTTC	CASSFTGQGLIRGYTF
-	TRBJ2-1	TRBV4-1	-	TGCGCCAGCAGCCCGACAACGAGCTCCTACAATGAGCAGTTCTTC	CASSPTTSSYNEQFF
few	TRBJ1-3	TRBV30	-	TGTGCCTGGAGCCCAGGACAGTCAAGAGGAAACACCATATATTTT	CAWSPGQSRGNTIYF
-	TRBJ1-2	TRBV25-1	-	TGTGCCAGCAGTGACGACGCGGGTTTTGTCTATGGCTACACCTTC	CASSDDAGFVYGYTF
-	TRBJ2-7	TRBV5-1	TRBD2	TGCGCCAGCAGCCCGCCGGGACTAGCGGGGGCAGGGGGCGAGCAGTACTTC	CASSPPGLAGAGGEQYF
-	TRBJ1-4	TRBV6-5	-	TGTGCCAGCAGCCTGACAGAAATGAATGAAAAACTGTTTTTT	CASSLTEMNEKLFF
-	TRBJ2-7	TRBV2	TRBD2	TGTGCCAGCAGTGAACGGGCTAGCGGGGGTGGCGAGCAGTACTTC	CASSERASGGGEQYF
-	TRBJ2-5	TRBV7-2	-	TGTGCCAGCCAGACCAGAGGGCAAGAGACCCAGTACTTC	CASQTRGQETQYF
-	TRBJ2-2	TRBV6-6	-	TGTGCCAGCAGTCATCGGGACTTTATGGGGTACACCGGGGAGCTGTTTTTT	CASSHRDFMGYTGELFF
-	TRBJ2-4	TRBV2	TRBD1	TGTGCCAGCAGTGGGGACAGGAACATTCAGTACTTC	CASSGDRNIQYF
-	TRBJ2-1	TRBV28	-	TGTGCCAGCACCCCAGGGATCGAAGAGGGGGAGTTCTTC	CASTPGIEEGEFF
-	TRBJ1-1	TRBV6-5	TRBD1	TGTGCCAGCAGTTACGCCCGGACAGGGAGGACTGAAGCTTTCTTT	CASSYARTGRTEAFF
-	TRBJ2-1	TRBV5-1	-	TGCGCCAGCTGTGAGGGGGCGGGGAATGAGCAGTTCTTC	CASCEGAGNEQFF
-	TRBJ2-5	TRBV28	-	TGTGCCAGCAGTTTAAGGGGGGGCCGGGAGACCCAGTACTTC	CASSLRGGRETQYF
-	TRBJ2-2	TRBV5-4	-	TGTGCCAGCAGCTTGGATCCGGACTACACCGGGGAGCTGTTTTTT	CASSLDPDYTGELFF
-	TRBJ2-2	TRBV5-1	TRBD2	TGCGCCAGCAGCCCCGGACTAGCGGGGGGGCGGACCGGGGAGCTGTTTTTT	CASSPGLAGGRTGELFF
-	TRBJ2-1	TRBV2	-	TGTGCCAGCAGTGACTCGCTCAAAACAGGCAATGAGCAGTTCTTC	CASSDSLKTGNEQFF
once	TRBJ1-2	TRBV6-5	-	TGTGCCAGCAGTTACTCGAGACAGCTTAACTATGGCTACACCTTC	CASSYSRQLNYGYTF
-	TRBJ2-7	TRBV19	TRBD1	TGTGCCAGTAGTGTTACCGGGACAGGGCCCTACGAGCAGTACTTC	CASSVTGTGPYEQYF
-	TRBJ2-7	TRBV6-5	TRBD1	TGTGCCAGCAGAGGTCACAGGGGATCCTACGAGCAGTACTTC	CASRGHRGSYEQYF
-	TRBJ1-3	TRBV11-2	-	TGTGCCAGCAGCTTAATGGGAAATACTAGGGGAAACACCATATATTTT	CASSLMGNTRGNTIYF
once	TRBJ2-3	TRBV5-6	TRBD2	TGTGCCAGCAGCGCTTCAACCTCTAGCGGGGCCCTATATTTT	CASSASTSSGALYF
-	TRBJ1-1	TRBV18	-	TGTGCCAGCTCTGCGACTGTCATGAACACTGAAGCTTTCTTT	CASSATVMNTEAFF
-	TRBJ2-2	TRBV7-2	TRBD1	TGTGCCAGCAGCCCCAGGGGGCCAAAAACCGGGGAGCTGTTTTTT	CASSPRGPKTGELFF
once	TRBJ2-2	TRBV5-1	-	TGCGCCAGCAGCGCCTCTCCCGGGGTCAACACCGGGGAGCTGTTTTTT	CASSASPGVNTGELFF
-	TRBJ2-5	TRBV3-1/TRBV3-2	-	TGTGCCAGCAGCCAAGTTAGCGATAGCGGGACCCAGTACTTC	CASSQVSDSGTQYF
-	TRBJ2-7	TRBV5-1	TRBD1	TGCGCCAGCAGGCCAGGGGGCTTTTTAGACGAGCAGTACTTC	CASRPGGFLDEQYF
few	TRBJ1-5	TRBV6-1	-	TGTGCCAGCAGTGAATATGGGCCTAACAATCAGCCCCAGCATTTT	CASSEYGPNNQPQHF
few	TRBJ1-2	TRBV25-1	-	TGTGCCAGCAGTGACAGGCCCGACTATGGCTACACCTTC	CASSDRPDYGYTF
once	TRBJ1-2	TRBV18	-	TGTGCCAGCACTACGGCAGGGGAGAACTATGGCTACACCTTC	CASTTAGENYGYTF
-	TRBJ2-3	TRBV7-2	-	TGTGCCAGCAGCTTCACTACTAGCACAGATACGCAGTATTTT	CASSFTTSTDTQYF
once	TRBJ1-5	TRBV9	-	TGTGCCAGCAGCGTAACAGGGTCTCAGCCCCAGCATTTT	CASSVTGSQPQHF
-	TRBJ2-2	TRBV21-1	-	TGTGCCAGCAGCAAATTGAGAGACCAGACCGACAATCCCGGGGAGCTGTTTTTT	CASSKLRDQTDNPGELFF
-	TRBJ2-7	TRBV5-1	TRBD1	TGCGCCAGCAGCTTACAGGGGCCGTCCTACGAGCAGTACTTC	CASSLQGPSYEQYF
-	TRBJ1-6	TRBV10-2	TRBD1	TGCGCCAGCAGTGAGCTGGGACAGCGGAATTCACCCCTCCACTTT	CASSELGQRNSPLHF
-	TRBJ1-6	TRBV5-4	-	TGTGCCAGCAGCTTAGGACAGCCCTTTAATTCACCCCTCCACTTT	CASSLGQPFNSPLHF
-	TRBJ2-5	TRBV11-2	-	TGTGCCAGCAGTCAAGACAGTCAAGAGACCCAGTACTTC	CASSQDSQETQYF
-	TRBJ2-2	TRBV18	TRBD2	TGTGCCAGCTCACCACCCTCGACGCGGGGGGGCGCCGGGGAGCTGTTTTTT	CASSPPSTRGGAGELFF
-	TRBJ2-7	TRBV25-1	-	TGTGCCAGCAGTGACCCGGGGAAGGAGGGGTACGAGCAGTACTTC	CASSDPGKEGYEQYF
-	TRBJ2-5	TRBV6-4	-	TGTGCCAGCAGACGAGTCCCCAAACCGGAGACCCAGTACTTC	CASRRVPKPETQYF
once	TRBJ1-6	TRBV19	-	TGTGCCAGTAGTAGTTTGACACCCAATAATTCACCCCTCCACTTT	CASSSLTPNNSPLHF
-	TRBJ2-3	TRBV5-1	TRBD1	TGCGCCAGCAGACCCGGGACAGGGGGCACAGATACGCAGTATTTT	CASRPGTGGTDTQYF